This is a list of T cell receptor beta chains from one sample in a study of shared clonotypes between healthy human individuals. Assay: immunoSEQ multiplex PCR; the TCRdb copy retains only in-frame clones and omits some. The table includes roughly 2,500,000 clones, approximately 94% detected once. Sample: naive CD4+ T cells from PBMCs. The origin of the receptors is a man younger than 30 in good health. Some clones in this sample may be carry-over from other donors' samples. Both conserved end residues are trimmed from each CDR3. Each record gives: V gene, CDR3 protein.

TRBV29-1 SVAGTITDTQY
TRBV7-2 ASSYQGAMTDTQY
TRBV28 ASHSRDSTYEQY
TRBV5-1 ASSPSELGTTDTQY
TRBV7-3 ASSSGLAGADTQY
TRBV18 ASSPQGPNTEAF
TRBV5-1 ASSLIAPKGFVSYEQY
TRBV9 ASSVGGARYEQY
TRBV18 ASSPAKEATGYEQY
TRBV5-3 ARSRTGTGYNEQF
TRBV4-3 ASSQERVGLAGSETQY
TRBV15 ATSVPLVAGANVLT
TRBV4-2 ASSQDPDPISYEQY
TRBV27 ASKPNREDQPQH
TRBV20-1 SAKRVYEQY
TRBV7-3 ASSLNSGPEQF
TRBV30 AWSQIANYGYT
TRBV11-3 ASSRRADTQY
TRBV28 ASSSPRPGRANEKLF
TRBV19 ASSSGGDTQY
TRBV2 ASKVSHGYT
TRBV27 ASIQREGAREQY
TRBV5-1 ASSKGLAGSQETQY
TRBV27 ASSPRDYLPYNEQF
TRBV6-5 ASSSREGRRELF
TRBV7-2 ARLKLGGNSNQPQH
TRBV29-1 SVQRGMGETQY
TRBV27 ASSLGPRPNTEAF
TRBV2 ASTRTVGELF
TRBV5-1 ASSSLGNTEAF
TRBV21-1 ASSKAFPTPGQGIIETQY
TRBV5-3 ARRGGTSGVCPQGAQY
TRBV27 ANSGDPFQETQY
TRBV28 ASSFVQPLLANEQY
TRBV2 ASSRQGRGTEAF
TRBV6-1 ASSPSGSGTEAF
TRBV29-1 SVARALSYNEQF
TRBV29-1 SVWTGGGYGYT
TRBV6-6 ASGDPYEQY
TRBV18 ASSSTGDPEQF
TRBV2 ASSLSGSFQETQY
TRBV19 ASRRQGLFRTDTQY
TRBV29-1 SGGSSYEQY
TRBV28 ASSLFPGPGTYEQY
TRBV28 ASSRTGGDYGYT
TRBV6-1 ASSTRRDRSYEQY
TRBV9 ASSVGGRSSYEQY
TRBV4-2 ASSQGNIDSGNTIY
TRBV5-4 ASSLTSGMGYEQY
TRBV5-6 ASSLLAEETQY
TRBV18 ASSPAGLGTGELF
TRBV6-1 ASSLTGDYGYT
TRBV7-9 ASSFVSMNTEAF
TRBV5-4 ASSTRGLYEQY